This T cell receptor beta chain was obtained from a study of cytomegalovirus exposure and HLA in healthy donors. The CDR3 loop spans 19 amino acids. Germline CDR1 reads SQVTM; CDR2 reads ANQGSEA. Trimming removed 1 base at V and 5 bases at J, with 28 bases between. PCR employed 60 Vbeta and 13 Jbeta primers. Libraries were prepared by immunoSEQ multiplex PCR; TCRdb keeps only in-frame clonotypes and omits some of them. The sample features over 100,000 clones, with roughly 3.6% in its top ten. The chain has TRBV29-1 and TRBJ2-3; D is perhaps TRBD2 (6 bases). The source of this sequence is a man aged 25-40 years in good health and CMV-seronegative. The source material was PBMCs. The DNA for the CDR3 is TGCAGCGTTGAAGTCCCCCGGCCGGGCGGGCGGGGACGCGGAGATACGCAGTATTTT. It specifies CSVEVPRPGGRGRGDTQYF.